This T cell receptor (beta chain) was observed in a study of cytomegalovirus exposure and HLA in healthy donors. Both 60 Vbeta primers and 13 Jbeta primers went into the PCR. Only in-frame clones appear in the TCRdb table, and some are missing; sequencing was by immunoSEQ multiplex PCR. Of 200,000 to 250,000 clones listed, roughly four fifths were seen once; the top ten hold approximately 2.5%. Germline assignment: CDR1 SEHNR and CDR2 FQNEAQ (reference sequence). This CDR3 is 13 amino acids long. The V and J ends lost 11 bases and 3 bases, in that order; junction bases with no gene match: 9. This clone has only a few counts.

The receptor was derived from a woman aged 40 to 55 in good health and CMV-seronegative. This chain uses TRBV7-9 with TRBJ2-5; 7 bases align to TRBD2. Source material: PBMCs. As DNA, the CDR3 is TGTGCCCTAGTTTACAGCGGGGAAGAGACCCAGTACTTC. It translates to CALVYSGEETQYF.